The 24 T cell receptor beta chains given below trace back to one sample, sequenced in a study of blood T cell repertoires in COVID-19. Libraries were prepared by immunoSEQ multiplex PCR; TCRdb keeps only in-frame clonotypes and omits some of them. The table has hundreds of thousands of clones, about 87% seen once. The sample comprised PBMCs or T cells enriched from blood (not recorded which). Source of these receptors: a woman aged 40 to 50 with acute COVID-19.

This clone appeared once. The chain carries TRBV2 and TRBJ2-3, with 10 bases fitting TRBD1. Germline CDR1 is SNHLY and CDR2 is FYNNEI. The CDR3 loop spans 15 amino acids. Trimming at V came to 5 bases and at J to 3 bases, leaving 5 bases not matched to a gene. The CDR3 DNA sequence: TGTGCCAGCAGTAAGAGGACAGGGGGAACAGATACGCAGTATTTT. Its protein is CASSKRTGGTDTQYF.

The rearrangement links TRBV18 to TRBJ1-1, with TRBD1 identical over 7 bases. Trimming took 5 bases from V and 2 from J; bases not matched to a gene: 5. Germline lookup yields CDR1 KGHSH and CDR2 LQKENI. CDR3 length: 14 amino acids. For the CDR3, the DNA is TGTGCCAGCTCATGGGGACAGTCCAACACTGAAGCTTTCTTT. Its protein product is CASSWGQSNTEAFF.

This chain connects TRBV27 to TRBJ1-4, with 8 bases matching TRBD1. Unmatched junction bases numbered 4, after V lost 6 bases and J lost 7 bases. Germline-derived CDR1 and CDR2 are MNHEY and SMNVEV (reference sequence). The CDR3 runs 13 residues. The CDR3 nucleotides are TGTGCCAGCAGACGCGACAGGGGTGAAAAACTGTTTTTT. Translation gives CASRRDRGEKLFF.

The CDR3 protein is CATAGQVDTEAFF. The CDR3 DNA sequence: TGTGCCACCGCGGGACAGGTAGACACTGAAGCTTTCTTT. V is TRBV5-5 and J is TRBJ1-1; 8 positions match TRBD1. The germline gives CDR1 SGHKS, CDR2 YYEKEE (reference sequence). This CDR3 has 13 amino acids. V shed 9 bases and J 3 bases; nucleotides not matched to a gene: 7. The full variable domain, in which reference TRBV5-5 and TRBJ1-1 provide the parts outside the CDR3, is DAGVTQSPTHLIKTRGQQVTLRCSPISGHKSVSWYQQVLGQGPQFIFQYYEKEERGRGNFPDRFSARQFPNYSSELNVNALLLGDSALYLCATAGQVDTEAFFGQGTRLTVV.

The DNA of the CDR3 is TGTGCCAGCAGCTTGTCAGGGGTTAGCGGGGAGCTGTTTTTT. Translation: CASSLSGVSGELFF. The rearrangement links TRBV5-5 to TRBJ2-2; maybe TRBD1 (6 bases). Germline V gene data show CDR1 as SGHKS and CDR2 as YYEKEE (reference sequence). Trimming pared 1 base from V and 7 bases from J, leaving 11 bases between. CDR3 length equals 14 residues.

There are a few counts of this clone. This chain joins TRBV7-8 and TRBJ1-2; 7 bases match TRBD1. This CDR3 spans 14 amino acids. The germline V gene encodes CDR1 SGHVS and CDR2 FQNEAQ. V trimming: 5 bases; J trimming: 7 bases; junction bases outside the gene matches: 10. The CDR3: CASSPSDRASGYTF. The CDR3 DNA reads TGTGCCAGCAGCCCGAGCGACAGGGCCAGTGGCTACACCTTC.

This chain uses TRBV6-1 with TRBJ2-7, with D uncertain. The CDR3 totals 15 residues. CDR1 is MNHNS and CDR2 is SASEGT in the germline V gene. V lost 1 base, J lost 0 bases, and 10 bases lay in between. The chain's CDR3 is CASSEGEVISYEQYF. Here the CDR3 DNA reads TGTGCCAGCAGTGAAGGCGAGGTGATCTCCTACGAGCAGTACTTC.

J is TRBJ2-5 and V is TRBV5-4, with 7 bases fitting TRBD1. The germline V gene encodes CDR1 SGHNT and CDR2 YYREEE (reference sequence). The CDR3 loop spans 14 amino acids. V was pared by 4 bases and J by 5 bases, with 8 bases of the junction left unmatched. As DNA, the CDR3 is TGTGCCAGCAGCACGTTCGACAGGGCCGAGACCCAGTACTTC. It is translated as CASSTFDRAETQYF.

The chain joins TRBV3-1 (or the pseudogene TRBV3-2) to TRBJ1-5, with TRBD1 identical over 12 bases. The J segment lost 6 bases and the V segment lost 1 base, leaving 13 bases of the junction unmatched. The length of the CDR3 is 19 residues. Per the germline V gene, CDR1 is LGHDT and CDR2 is YNNKEL (reference sequence). CDR3: CASSQGGQGAFGLGQPQHF. In DNA form, the CDR3 reads TGTGCCAGCAGCCAAGGGGGACAGGGGGCTTTCGGTCTAGGTCAGCCCCAGCATTTT.

The chain recombines TRBV6-1 with TRBJ1-6; 9 bases fit TRBD1. This CDR3 has 15 residues. The germline CDR1 and CDR2 sequences are MNHNS and SASEGT. V lost 3 bases and J lost 6; bases outside the gene matches: 3. CDR3 loop: CASSEPTGGNSPLHF. The CDR3, as DNA: TGTGCCAGCAGTGAGCCGACAGGGGGTAATTCACCCCTCCACTTT.

The chain is built from TRBV3-1 (or the pseudogene TRBV3-2) and TRBJ1-2, with D tentatively TRBD1 (5 bases). V was trimmed by 0 bases and J by 5 bases, leaving 13 bases between them. CDR3 size: 15 residues. CDR1 is LGHDT and CDR2 is YNNKEL in the germline V gene (reference sequence). CDR3 DNA sequence: TGTGCCAGCAGCCAAGATCCGACAGAGAATTATGGCTACACCTTC. Translation: CASSQDPTENYGYTF.

The chain employs TRBV11-3 and TRBJ2-2; tentative D call: TRBD2 (6 bases). This CDR3 spans 18 amino acids. Germline CDR1 is SGHNT and CDR2 is YENEEA. V was clipped by 0 bases and J by 4 bases, with 18 bases between them. The CDR3 reads CASSLEGTSGSGTGELFF. The CDR3 nucleotides are TGTGCCAGCAGCTTAGAAGGGACTTCCGGAAGTGGCACCGGGGAGCTGTTTTTT.

This clone came up a few times. V usage is TRBV5-1 and J usage is TRBJ1-1; TRBD1 matches 7 bases. Trimming at V came to 5 bases and at J to 1 base, leaving 5 bases not matched to a gene. Germline V gene data show CDR1 as SGHRS and CDR2 as YFSETQ. The CDR3 totals 14 residues. The CDR3 is CASSGGQANTEAFF. In nucleotides, the CDR3 is TGCGCCAGCAGTGGAGGACAGGCGAACACTGAAGCTTTCTTT.

This chain uses TRBV27 with TRBJ1-6, with 8 bases fitting TRBD1. The V gene end was trimmed by 4 bases and the J gene end by 6 bases; junction bases not matched to a gene: 14. This CDR3 comprises 18 residues. The germline CDR1 and CDR2 sequences are MNHEY and SMNVEV (reference sequence). CDR3 sequence reads: CASSSPGQGGGVNSPLHF. Written as DNA, the CDR3 is TGTGCCAGCAGTTCACCAGGACAGGGAGGTGGTGTTAATTCACCCCTCCACTTT.

This clone came up once. The chain couples TRBV5-1 to TRBJ1-1; 7 bases fit TRBD1. CDR1 and CDR2 (germline): SGHRS, YFSETQ. The CDR3 sequence is 15 residues long. The V gene end was trimmed by 4 bases and the J gene end by 3 bases; junction bases not matched to a gene: 9. This CDR3 is CASSAQGGGYTEAFF. The CDR3, as DNA: TGCGCCAGCAGCGCTCAGGGGGGCGGGTACACTGAAGCTTTCTTT.

The gene calls are TRBV6-5 and TRBJ1-3; D gene unclear. This CDR3 region has 14 residues. V dropped 4 bases and J dropped 0 bases, with 7 bases sitting between them. The germline V gene has CDR1 MNHEY and CDR2 SVGAGI. The DNA of the CDR3 is TGTGCCAGCAGTTTCCGGGACTCTGGAAACACCATATATTTT. Protein: CASSFRDSGNTIYF.

The chain has TRBV19 and TRBJ2-5; D is uncertain. The ends were cut back, 1 base at V and 5 bases at J, with 11 bases in the middle. The CDR3 extends over 14 amino acids. CDR1 is LNHDA, CDR2 SQIVND, per germline (reference sequence). CDR3 DNA sequence: TGTGCCAGTAGTATAGGCCTCCTCTACGAGACCCAGTACTTC. Translated: CASSIGLLYETQYF.

The J gene is TRBJ1-4, the V gene TRBV7-2, with D perhaps TRBD1 (6 bases). V lost 5 bases and J lost 8, with 18 bases in between. CDR1 and CDR2 from the germline V gene are SGHTA and FQGNSA. The CDR3 sequence is 15 residues long. The CDR3, as DNA: TGTGCCAGCAGCCGCCGACAGGCCATGGGGGAAAAACTGTTTTTT. Encoded protein: CASSRRQAMGEKLFF. Combining the CDR3 with reference TRBV7-2 and TRBJ1-4 gives the whole variable domain GAGVSQSPSNKVTEKGKDVELRCDPISGHTALYWYRQSLGQGLEFLIYFQGNSAPDKSGLPSDRFSAERTGGSVSTLTIQRTQQEDSAVYLCASSRRQAMGEKLFFGSGTQLSVL.

The chain carries TRBV5-1 and TRBJ2-7; TRBD2 is a possible D gene (5 bases). V lost 5 bases to trimming and J lost 9 bases, with 24 bases between them. Germline CDR1 reads SGHRS; CDR2 reads YFSETQ. CDR3 length equals 15 residues. This chain's CDR3 is CASRPGISRPMGQYF. As DNA, the CDR3 is TGCGCCAGCAGACCGGGGATTTCGCGGCCCATGGGGCAGTACTTC.

On this clone itself: In the same sample, other DNA sequences code for this CDR3. The chain carries TRBV19 and TRBJ1-5, with 7 bases aligning to TRBD1. Losses at the gene ends were 9 bases for V and 5 bases for J; bases not matched to a gene: 7. Germline V gene data show CDR1 as LNHDA and CDR2 as SQIVND (reference sequence). This CDR3 has 13 residues. The CDR3 DNA follows: TGTGCCAGCAGCCCTGACAGGGATCAGCCCCAGCATTTT. This translates into CASSPDRDQPQHF.

This clone was seen a single time. The chain links TRBV4-1 to TRBJ1-2; D is perhaps TRBD1 (5 bases). The V gene lost 0 bases and the J gene lost 9 bases, with 14 bases spanning the gap. This CDR3 is 14 amino acids long. Per the germline V gene, CDR1 is MGHRA and CDR2 is YSYEKL. The CDR3 sequence is CASSQDRESGRYTF. DNA for the CDR3: TGCGCCAGCAGCCAAGATAGGGAATCAGGGCGCTACACCTTC.

This clone was recorded a few times. CDR3 region: CASSSRDRGLGSYNEQFF. CDR3 nucleotide sequence: TGTGCCAGCAGCTCGCGGGACAGGGGTCTGGGGTCCTACAATGAGCAGTTCTTC. The rearrangement joins TRBV3-1 (or the pseudogene TRBV3-2) to TRBJ2-1; 10 nucleotides align to TRBD1. CDR3 length: 18 residues. After removal of 5 bases from V and 1 base from J, the junction contained 11 bases not matched to a gene. Germline-derived CDR1 and CDR2 are LGHDT and YNNKEL (reference sequence).

The chain joins TRBV19 to TRBJ1-5; the D is unclear. V shed 3 bases and J shed 0 bases, with 9 bases lying between them. The CDR3 loop spans 15 amino acids. Germline V lookup: CDR1 LNHDA, CDR2 SQIVND (reference sequence). CDR3 sequence reads: CASSMKQYSNQPQHF. The CDR3 coding sequence is TGTGCCAGTAGTATGAAACAGTATAGCAATCAGCCCCAGCATTTT.

The rearrangement joins TRBV27 to TRBJ1-5; no reliable D call. The V end was cut by 6 bases, the J end by 11 bases, with 17 bases between. The CDR3 has 13 amino acids. Germline V gene sequence: CDR1 MNHEY, CDR2 SMNVEV (reference sequence). CDR3 residues: CASSVFAGTAQHF. The CDR3 DNA sequence: TGTGCCAGCAGCGTTTTCGCGGGTACAGCCCAGCATTTT.